This is a list of T cell receptor beta chains from one sample in a study of early T cells in non-severe SARS-CoV-2 infection. In TCRdb, the 5' RACE reads were re-called with MiXCR into one record per CDR3 protein. The data show 55,000 to 75,000 distinct CDR3 sequences, approximately 12% seen once. Specimen: whole blood. The receptor set was obtained from an adult who was a healthcare worker with PCR-confirmed SARS-CoV-2 infection or an uninfected control (not recorded which). Each CDR3 is given with its conserved first and last residue. D genes are given only for firm matches. Some rows have no size entry. The others give once, few or many, or a class for an expanded clone.

cdr3_nt cdr3_aa j_call d_call clone_size v_call
TGCAGCGTGCGAGGAGATACGCAGTATTTT CSVRGDTQYF TRBJ2-3 NA few TRBV29-1
TGTGCCAGCAGTTTGGGGACCATATCCTACAATGAGCAGTTCTTC CASSLGTISYNEQFF TRBJ2-1 NA few TRBV28
TGTGCCAGCAGGTCTAGCGGGAGGCACAATGAGCAGTTCTTC CASRSSGRHNEQFF TRBJ2-1 TRBD2 NA TRBV2
TGCAGCGTTGAAGGTCCAGGACTCCCCTACGAGCAGTACTTC CSVEGPGLPYEQYF TRBJ2-7 NA many TRBV29-1
TGTGCCTGGAGTGTATATCTGGGAGGGCGGAGGCAAGAGACCCAGTACTTC CAWSVYLGGRRQETQYF TRBJ2-5 TRBD2 many TRBV30
TGCAGTGCTAGAGATCCCAGAGCTTTCTCCTACAATGAGCAGTTCTTC CSARDPRAFSYNEQFF TRBJ2-1 NA many TRBV20-1
TGCAGTGCTAGAGACAGGTCGAACACCGGGGAGCTGTTTTTT CSARDRSNTGELFF TRBJ2-2 NA many TRBV20-1
TGTGCCAGCAGCCCCGATCCAGATACGCAGTATTTT CASSPDPDTQYF TRBJ2-3 NA many TRBV7-9
TGCGCCAGCAGCTTGGCCCCGGGAGGGAACAATGAGCAGTTCTTC CASSLAPGGNNEQFF TRBJ2-1 TRBD2 many TRBV5-1
TGTGCCAGCAACCAGGGTGGTCTAGCGGGGAACACCGGGGAGCTGTTTTTT CASNQGGLAGNTGELFF TRBJ2-2 TRBD2 NA TRBV7-2
TGCGCCAGCAGCCAAGGAGCGGGAGAGCTTGCCGGGGAGCTGTTTTTT CASSQGAGELAGELFF TRBJ2-2 TRBD2 many TRBV4-3
TGTGCCAGCACCGCAGGGGGTGGGACCCAGTACTTC CASTAGGGTQYF TRBJ2-5 TRBD1 many TRBV7-2
TGTGCCAGCAGCTCCCGGGACAGGGGTAATGAAAAACTGTTTTTT CASSSRDRGNEKLFF TRBJ1-4 TRBD1 many TRBV5-6
TGTGCCAGCAGCCCTCGGACTAGCGGGGAACACGAGCAGTACTTC CASSPRTSGEHEQYF TRBJ2-7 TRBD2 many TRBV7-9
TGTGCCACCTCTCGGGACAGGCTCTCCTATAGCTCCTACAATGAGCAGTTCTTC CATSRDRLSYSSYNEQFF TRBJ2-1 TRBD1 few TRBV24-1
TGTGCCAGCAGCGTATCCGGATCTGGCTACAATGAGCAGTTCTTC CASSVSGSGYNEQFF TRBJ2-1 NA NA TRBV9
TGTGCCAGCAGGGACGATCAAGAGACCCAGTACTTC CASRDDQETQYF TRBJ2-5 NA NA TRBV2
TGTGCCAGCAGCTCAGGGGACGTTTTCAACAATGAGCAGTTCTTC CASSSGDVFNNEQFF TRBJ2-1 NA many TRBV11-2
TGCAGTGCCCCAGGACAGGTTGGCAATCAGCCCCAGCATTTT CSAPGQVGNQPQHF TRBJ1-5 TRBD1 many TRBV20-1
TGTGCCAGCAGTTACCCAGGACAGGGGTTGAGCACTGAAGCTTTCTTT CASSYPGQGLSTEAFF TRBJ1-1 TRBD1 many TRBV6-2/TRBV6-3
TGTGCCAGCAGTTCGGAGACGGGGAACACTGAAGCTTTCTTT CASSSETGNTEAFF TRBJ1-1 NA many TRBV12-3/TRBV12-4
TGTGCCAGTAGTATAGATACGACTTTTAAATCCTACAATGAGCAGTTCTTC CASSIDTTFKSYNEQFF TRBJ2-1 NA many TRBV19
TGCAGCGTTGAGGCAGGGGGGCTCCTTTCTTCCACTGAAGCTTTCTTT CSVEAGGLLSSTEAFF TRBJ1-1 TRBD1 many TRBV29-1
TGTGCCAGCAGGGGCCAGGGCCACGAGCAGTACTTC CASRGQGHEQYF TRBJ2-7 NA many TRBV12-3/TRBV12-4
TGCGCCAGCAGTGAGGCCTCCAGGACTAACACCGGGGAGCTGTTTTTT CASSEASRTNTGELFF TRBJ2-2 NA many TRBV10-1